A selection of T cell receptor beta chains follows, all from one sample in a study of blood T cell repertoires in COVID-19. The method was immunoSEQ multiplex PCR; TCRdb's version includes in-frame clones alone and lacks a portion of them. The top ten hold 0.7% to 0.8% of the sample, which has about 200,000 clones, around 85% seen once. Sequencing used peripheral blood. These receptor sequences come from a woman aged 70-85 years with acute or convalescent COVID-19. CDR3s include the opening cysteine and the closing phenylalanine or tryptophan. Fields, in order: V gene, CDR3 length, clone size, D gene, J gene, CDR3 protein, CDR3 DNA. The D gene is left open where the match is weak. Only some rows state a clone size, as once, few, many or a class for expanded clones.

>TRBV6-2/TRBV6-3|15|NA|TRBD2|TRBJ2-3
CASSTTSGRRNTQYF
TGTGCCAGCAGTACGACTAGCGGGAGGAGAAATACGCAGTATTTT
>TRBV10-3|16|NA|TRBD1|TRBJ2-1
CAISESHGTGINEQFF
TGTGCCATCAGTGAGTCGCATGGGACAGGGATCAATGAGCAGTTCTTC
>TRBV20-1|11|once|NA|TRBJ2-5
CSGIGKETQYF
TGCAGTGGAATCGGGAAAGAGACCCAGTACTTC
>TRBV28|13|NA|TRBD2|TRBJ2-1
CASGTSGFHEQFF
TGTGCCTCCGGGACTAGCGGTTTTCATGAGCAGTTCTTC
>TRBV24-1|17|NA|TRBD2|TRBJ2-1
CATSDLSSGRESNEQFF
TGTGCCACCAGTGATTTAAGTAGCGGGAGGGAGTCCAATGAGCAGTTCTTC
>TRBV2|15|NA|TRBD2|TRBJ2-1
CASSRTSGDYNEQFF
TGTGCCAGCAGCCGCACTAGCGGTGACTACAATGAGCAGTTCTTC
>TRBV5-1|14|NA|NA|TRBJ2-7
CASSLPGGTYEQYF
TGCGCCAGCAGCTTGCCCGGGGGAACCTACGAGCAGTACTTC
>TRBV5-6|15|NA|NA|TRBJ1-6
CASSLDIRYNSPLHF
TGTGCCAGCAGCTTGGATATCCGTTATAATTCACCCCTCCACTTT
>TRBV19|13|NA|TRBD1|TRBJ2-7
CASRDRESYEQYF
TGTGCCAGTCGTGACAGGGAAAGCTACGAGCAGTACTTC
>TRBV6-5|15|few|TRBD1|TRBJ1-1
CASSTQGTTNTEAFF
TGTGCCAGCAGCACACAGGGGACCACGAACACTGAAGCTTTCTTT
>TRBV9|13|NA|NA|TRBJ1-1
CASSFRGLTEAFF
TGTGCCAGCAGCTTCCGTGGGCTTACCGAAGCTTTCTTT
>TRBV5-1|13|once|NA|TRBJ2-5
CASSLLGQETQYF
TGCGCCAGCAGCTTGCTAGGCCAGGAGACCCAGTACTTC
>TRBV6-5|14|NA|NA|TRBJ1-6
CATCFVGDNSPLHF
TGTGCCACGTGTTTTGTGGGCGATAATTCACCCCTCCACTTT
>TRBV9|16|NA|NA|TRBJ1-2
CASSVDFGRGHYGYTF
TGTGCCAGCAGCGTAGATTTCGGGAGGGGACACTATGGCTACACCTTC
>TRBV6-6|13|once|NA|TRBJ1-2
CASSPTANYGYTF
TGTGCCAGCAGTCCCACGGCTAACTATGGCTACACCTTC
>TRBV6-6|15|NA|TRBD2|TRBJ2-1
CASRSTSGKYNEQFF
TGTGCCAGCAGGTCGACTAGCGGAAAGTACAATGAGCAGTTCTTC
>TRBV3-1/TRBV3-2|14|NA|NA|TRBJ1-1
CASRQGLVNTEAFF
TGTGCCAGCAGACAGGGTTTAGTGAACACTGAAGCTTTCTTT
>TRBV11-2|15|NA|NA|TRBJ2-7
CASSLARGEDYEQYF
TGTGCCAGCAGCTTAGCGAGAGGAGAAGACTACGAGCAGTACTTC
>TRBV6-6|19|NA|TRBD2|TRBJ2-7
CASSPSTLTLAGISYEQYF
TGTGCCAGCAGTCCGTCCACGCTCACATTAGCGGGTATCTCCTACGAGCAGTACTTC
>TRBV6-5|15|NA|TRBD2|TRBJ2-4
CASHGRGGAKNIQYF
TGTGCCAGCCATGGGCGGGGAGGGGCCAAAAACATTCAGTACTTC
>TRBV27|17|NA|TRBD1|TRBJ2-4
CASSPRGQILAKNIQYF
TGTGCCAGCAGTCCAAGGGGACAGATCCTAGCCAAAAACATTCAGTACTTC
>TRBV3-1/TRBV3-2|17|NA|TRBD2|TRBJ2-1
CASSQVGTSGTLNEQFF
TGTGCCAGCAGCCAGGTCGGGACTAGCGGGACCCTCAATGAGCAGTTCTTC
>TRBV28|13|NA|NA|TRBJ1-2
CASSLVGPYGYTF
TGTGCCAGCAGTTTAGTCGGTCCCTATGGCTACACCTTC
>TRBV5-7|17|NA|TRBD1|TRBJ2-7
CASSYPIPGQGAYEQYF
TGTGCCAGCAGCTACCCGATTCCGGGACAGGGAGCCTACGAGCAGTACTTC
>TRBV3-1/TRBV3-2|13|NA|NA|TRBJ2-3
CASSQVDTDTQYF
TGTGCCAGCAGCCAAGTAGACACAGATACGCAGTATTTT
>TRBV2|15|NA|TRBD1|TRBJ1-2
CASSEGGGQGSGYTF
TGTGCCAGCAGTGAAGGAGGCGGACAGGGATCTGGCTACACCTTC
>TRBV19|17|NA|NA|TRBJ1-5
CASSIGPQRWSNQPQHF
TGTGCCAGTAGTATAGGTCCTCAGCGATGGAGCAATCAGCCCCAGCATTTT
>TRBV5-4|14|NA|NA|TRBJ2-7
CASSSRTIPYEQYF
TGTGCCAGCAGCAGTCGGACAATACCCTACGAGCAGTACTTC
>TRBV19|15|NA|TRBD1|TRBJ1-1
CASSTRTGAPTEAFF
TGTGCCAGTAGTACCCGGACAGGGGCCCCCACTGAAGCTTTCTTT
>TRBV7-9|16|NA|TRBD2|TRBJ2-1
CASSPGLAGGPNEQFF
TGTGCCAGCAGCCCGGGACTAGCGGGGGGGCCCAATGAGCAGTTCTTC
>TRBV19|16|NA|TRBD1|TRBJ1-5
CASSMLRQGPSGPQHF
TGTGCCAGTAGTATGCTTCGACAGGGCCCCTCGGGGCCCCAGCATTTT
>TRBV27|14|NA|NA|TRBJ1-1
CASSLSGRMTEAFF
TGTGCCAGCAGTTTATCGGGCAGGATGACTGAAGCTTTCTTT
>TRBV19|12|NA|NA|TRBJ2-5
CASSRGPETQYF
TGTGCCAGTAGTAGGGGCCCAGAGACCCAGTACTTC
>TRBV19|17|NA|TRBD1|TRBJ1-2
CASSTRTGANTNYGYTF
TGTGCCAGTAGTACCCGGACAGGGGCGAATACTAACTATGGCTACACCTTC
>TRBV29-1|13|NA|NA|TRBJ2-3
CSAGRGQGDTQYF
TGCAGCGCGGGTAGGGGTCAGGGCGATACGCAGTATTTT
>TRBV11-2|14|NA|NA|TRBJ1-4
CASSHRAANEKLFF
TGTGCCAGCAGCCACAGGGCGGCTAATGAAAAACTGTTTTTT
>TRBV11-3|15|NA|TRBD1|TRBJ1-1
CASSPRGFMNTEAFF
TGTGCCAGCAGCCCCAGGGGGTTCATGAACACTGAAGCTTTCTTT
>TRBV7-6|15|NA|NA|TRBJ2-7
CASSLRPAGVYEQYF
TGTGCCAGCAGCTTACGCCCGGCAGGGGTGTACGAGCAGTACTTC
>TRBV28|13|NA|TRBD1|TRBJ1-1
CASVRDRGLGAFF
TGTGCCAGCGTCCGGGACAGGGGGCTGGGAGCTTTCTTT
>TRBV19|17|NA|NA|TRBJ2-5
CASRLAAGAPTQETQYF
TGTGCCAGTAGGCTAGCGGCAGGGGCCCCAACCCAAGAGACCCAGTACTTC
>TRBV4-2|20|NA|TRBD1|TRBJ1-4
CASSLKIAGTGWQGNEKLFF
TGTGCCAGCAGCCTCAAGATCGCCGGGACAGGGTGGCAGGGTAATGAAAAACTGTTTTTT
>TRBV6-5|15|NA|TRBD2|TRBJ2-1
CASSHGVAGDREQFF
TGTGCCAGCAGTCACGGGGTAGCGGGAGATCGAGAGCAGTTCTTC
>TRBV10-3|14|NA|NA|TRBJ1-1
CAIRNPTANTEAFF
TGTGCCATCAGGAACCCGACAGCGAACACTGAAGCTTTCTTT
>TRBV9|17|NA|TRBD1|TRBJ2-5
CASSVGPRGLLRETQYF
TGTGCCAGCAGCGTAGGCCCCAGGGGGCTTTTGAGAGAGACCCAGTACTTC
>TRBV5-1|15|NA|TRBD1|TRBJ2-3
CASSRTGEVPDTQYF
TGCGCCAGCAGCAGGACAGGGGAGGTGCCAGATACGCAGTATTTT
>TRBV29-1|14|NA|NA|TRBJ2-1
CSVFVGPGDNEQFF
TGCAGCGTTTTTGTCGGCCCAGGGGATAATGAGCAGTTCTTC
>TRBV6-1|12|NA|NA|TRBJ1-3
CASSEQGNTIYF
TGTGCCAGCAGTGAACAGGGGAACACCATATATTTT
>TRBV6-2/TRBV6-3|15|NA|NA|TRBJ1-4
CASSYWSVRDEKLFF
TGTGCCAGCAGTTACTGGTCGGTGAGAGATGAAAAACTGTTTTTT
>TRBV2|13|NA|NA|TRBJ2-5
CASSEAKGGGQYF
TGTGCCAGCAGTGAAGCAAAAGGGGGGGGCCAGTACTTC